This record concerns one T cell receptor beta chain sequence. This clonotype was seen more than once but under ten times. The clone's antigen remains unknown. The sample holds no much larger clone one base away, and base qualities are not on file. The TCR beta CDR3 regions were amplified from RNA transcripts. For the first round of RT-PCR on the TCR CDR3, the HTBI primer set was used together with the Qiagen OneStep RT-PCR kit. The libraries were constructed in a second round of multiplex PCR and then size-selected and purified. The libraries were sequenced on an Illumina HiSeq2000 using paired-end 100 bp reads. On the authors' methods: SOAPnuke was used to process the raw data, throwing out any read that contained adapters or uncalled bases, had a mean Phred below 15, or lacked an exact constant-primer or identifier match. COPE v1.2.5 was used to merge high-quality paired reads, and clonotypes were defined as unique nucleotide sequences. Clonotypes were aligned to IMGT TRBV, TRBD and TRBJ reference segments using MiTCR v1.1. The analysis included only V-J combinations with a frequency above 0.0001, which together covered more than 99% of the repertoires. A TCS score was defined as the ratio of F50 (clonal expansion) to E x V (chaos), with BLOSUM62-based TCRdist applied between CDR3 peptides within each V-J. Welch's t-statistics and random forest reduced fewer than 550 V-J features to 10 to 15, which were used in a naive Bayes classifier (R e1071). TCRdb itself trimmed the public reads at Q25 with fastp, ran MiXCR and retained productive beta chains. Here each entry gathers all rows of one CDR3 protein and keeps the most common genes and DNA. Clone size and V and J calls follow TCRdb, not the original study. For this sample the table gives around 600,000 distinct CDR3 sequences, of which around 14% were detected only once. The ten largest clones capture 6.5% to 9% of the sample.

Moderately to severely active disease, a Clinical Activity Score of at least 3, a NOSPECS grade of at least 4, and a duration under 3 months were present in ophthalmopathy patients. The study excluded patients with uncontrolled infections, other autoimmune diseases, pregnancy or lactation. Diagnoses were established on the basis of clinical symptoms, serum thyroxine and TRAb, thyroid ultrasound, and orbital computed tomography. PBMCs were separated from under 12 ml of fresh peripheral blood using Ficoll-Paque density gradient centrifugation. Trizol reagent was used to extract total RNA, and RNA quality was then checked on an Agilent 2100 Bioanalyzer. This sample was taken from a study of T cells in Graves' hyperthyroidism and ophthalmopathy (dated by TCRdb to between 2018 and 2020). For context, the study as a whole: Peripheral blood was collected at initial diagnosis, before any treatment. Following sampling, methimazole starting at 30 mg daily was given to hyperthyroidism patients, and high-dose intravenous methylprednisolone was given to ophthalmopathy patients. For training and testing, the 100 or so patients in the discovery cohort were randomly divided in a 7:3 ratio. The study also compared thyroid tissue and blood T-cell repertoires from a handful of Graves' hyperthyroidism patients. A discovery cohort of 95 to 100 patients, about 40 with Graves' ophthalmopathy and approximately 60 with stable Graves' hyperthyroidism, was used to find distinguishing TCR V-J signatures. Prospective prediction of ophthalmopathy was tested in an independent validation cohort consisting of 18 to 20 hyperthyroidism patients and more than 15 patients who later progressed to ophthalmopathy. According to the paper, TCR Vbeta CDR3 sequencing was carried out on 120 to 150 peripheral blood samples, which came from approximately 43 ophthalmopathy, approximately 78 hyperthyroidism and approximately 17 progressor patients. Broad study findings and their caveats: In validation, progression to ophthalmopathy was predicted by the model with more than 65% sensitivity and 72% to 80% specificity, a median of approximately 6.5 months before onset. Sample size was not statistically predetermined, and investigators were not blinded to group allocation. Blood samples also contained most of the expanded thyroid clonotypes (frequency above 0.001), which suggests that blood repertoires may reflect thyroid immune responses. A model built on a 13 V-J signature distinguished ophthalmopathy from stable hyperthyroidism, reaching about 88% sensitivity and 81% to 83% specificity in cross-validation and 80%/75% in testing.

A distance of 15 bases separates the germline ends of V and J, which lose 0 bases and 5 bases respectively. The germline V gene (reference sequence) sets CDR1 to SEHNR and CDR2 to FQNEAQ. The CDR3 holds 16 amino acids from the cysteine to the phenylalanine. CDR3 DNA is the only sequence kept; it has 48 bases, read in frame from the first base. This receptor was obtained from a young woman with Graves' ophthalmopathy. The chain is made from TRBV7-9 and TRBJ2-3; TRBD2 is possibly the D segment (6 matching bases). The sample consisted of blood. The nucleotide sequence reads as follows: TGTGCCAGCAGCTTAGCTAGCGGACTCACGGGAGATACGCAGTATTTT. It codes for CASSLASGLTGDTQYF.